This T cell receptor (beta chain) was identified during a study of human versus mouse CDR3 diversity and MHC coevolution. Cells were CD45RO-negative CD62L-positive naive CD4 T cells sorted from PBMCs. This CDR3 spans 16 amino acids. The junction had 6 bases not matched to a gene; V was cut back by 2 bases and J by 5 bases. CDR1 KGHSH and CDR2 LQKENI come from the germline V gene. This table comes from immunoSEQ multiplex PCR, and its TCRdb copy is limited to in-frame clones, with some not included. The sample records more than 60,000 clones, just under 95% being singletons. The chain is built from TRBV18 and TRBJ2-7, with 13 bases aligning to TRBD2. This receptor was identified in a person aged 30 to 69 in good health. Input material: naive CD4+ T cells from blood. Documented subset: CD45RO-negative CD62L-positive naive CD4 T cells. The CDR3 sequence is CASSPGSLAGGNEQYF. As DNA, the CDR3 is TGTGCCAGCTCACCAGGGTCACTAGCGGGGGGGAACGAGCAGTACTTC.